The following is a TCR beta chain sequence with its context. Mismatch with germline at one junction end may stem from a read error. The data derive from a study of blood T cell repertoires in COVID-19. Study in general: Samples came from the United States, Italy and Spain, spanning acute and convalescent COVID-19.

The CDR3 contains 14 residues. Per germline, CDR1 SGHNT and CDR2 YYREEE (reference sequence). Using immunoSEQ multiplex PCR, the repertoire was profiled, and TCRdb retains in-frame clones only, with some absent. The sample shows over 200,000 clones, 86% of them seen only once. This chain connects TRBV5-4 to TRBJ1-4, with TRBD1 identical over 10 bases. What was sequenced was PBMCs or T cells enriched from blood (not recorded which). This clonotype was obtained from a woman aged 50 to 60 in a cohort exposed to, infected with or recovered from COVID-19 (not recorded which). The CDR3: CASSRQGAGEKLVF. In DNA, the CDR3 is TGTGCCAGCAGCCGACAGGGGGCGGGTGAAAAACTGGTTTTT.